This TCR beta chain derives from a study of post-analysis software for immune sequencing data. In the study overall: Relapsing-remitting, secondary progressive and progressive-relapsing multiple sclerosis courses were included.

Study findings and constraints: Normalized Chao1 diversity was significantly reduced in patients versus controls. With TRBV5-6, TRBV5-1 and TRBV20-1 included, 4 or 5 TRBV segments were more frequent in patients than in controls. Strong co-clustering by F measure was seen for same-batch samples.

The CDR3 has 15 residues. Germline values: CDR1 SGHVS, CDR2 FNYEAQ. The V end was cut by 1 base, the J end by 5 bases, with 13 bases between. Comments on this clonotype: Its antigen remains unidentified.

cDNA libraries of TCR beta carried unique molecular identifiers. It was from roughly 1 to 10 million T cells that 450,000 to 550,000 cDNA molecules came. MiXCR was run by TCRdb on the PCR reads, yielding one entry per CDR3 protein. The sample lists about 820,000 distinct CDR3 sequences, roughly 50% occurring once. The chain recombines TRBV7-6 with TRBJ2-3; tentative D call: TRBD1 (5 bases). The sequence was obtained from a girl aged 5-17 years with multiple sclerosis. The sample comprised blood. The CDR3 region is CASSLGTGLQDTQYF. CDR3 sequence (DNA): TGTGCCAGCAGCTTAGGCACAGGCTTACAAGATACGCAGTATTTT. The full variable domain, completed using reference TRBV7-6 and TRBJ2-3, is GAGVSQSPRYKVTKRGQDVALRCDPISGHVSLYWYRQALGQGPEFLTYFNYEAQQDKSGLPNDRFSAERPEGSISTLTIQRTEQRDSAMYRCASSLGTGLQDTQYFGPGTRLTVL.